This entry features one T cell receptor beta chain sequence. Its antigen remains unknown. Treatment reported: approximately 11-day PBMC culture with coronavirus spike peptide pools or control peptides (ViraFEST assay). ViraFEST used peptide pools to expand antigen-specific T cells and subsequently sequenced their TCRs. Researchers reported culturing 2 million to 2.5 million PBMCs per well with around 10 IU/ml IL-2 and about 9.2 ug/ml peptide pools. Once cultured around nine days, CD4+ T cells underwent isolation by negative selection. Sequence data for DNA of cultured CD4+ T cells were generated by the Oncomine TCR Beta short-read assay. TCRdb itself ran the PCR reads through MiXCR, one entry per CDR3 protein. The table includes 20,000 to 30,000 distinct CDR3 sequences, about 40% detected once. The source of the sample is a study of vaccination and CD4 T cells after COVID-19. The study's findings and limits: In convalescent patients, 304 of 307 vaccine-specific clones were mono-reactive for SARS-CoV-2 spike.

The CDR3 consists of 14 residues. Trimming took 2 bases from V and 3 from J, leaving 9 bases between them. Germline CDR1 and CDR2: SGHRS and YFSETQ. The rearrangement joins TRBV5-1 to TRBJ1-5; D is possibly TRBD1 (5 bases). The TCR comes from a human donor who had recovered from COVID-19. The sample comprised CD4+ T cells from blood, cultured in vitro. CDR3 sequence (DNA): TGCGCCAGCAGCTTAGGGGACGTCAATCAGCCCCAGCATTTT. It is translated as CASSLGDVNQPQHF.